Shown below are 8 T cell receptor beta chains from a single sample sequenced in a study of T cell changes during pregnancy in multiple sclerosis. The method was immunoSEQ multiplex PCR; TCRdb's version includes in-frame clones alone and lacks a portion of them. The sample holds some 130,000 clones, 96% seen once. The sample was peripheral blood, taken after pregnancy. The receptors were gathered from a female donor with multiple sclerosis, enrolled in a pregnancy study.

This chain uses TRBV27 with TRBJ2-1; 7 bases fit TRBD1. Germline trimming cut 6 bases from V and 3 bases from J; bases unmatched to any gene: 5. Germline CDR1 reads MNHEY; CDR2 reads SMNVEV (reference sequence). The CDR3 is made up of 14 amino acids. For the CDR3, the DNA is TGTGCCAGCAGGGACGGACAGGACTACAATGAGCAGTTCTTC. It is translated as CASRDGQDYNEQFF.

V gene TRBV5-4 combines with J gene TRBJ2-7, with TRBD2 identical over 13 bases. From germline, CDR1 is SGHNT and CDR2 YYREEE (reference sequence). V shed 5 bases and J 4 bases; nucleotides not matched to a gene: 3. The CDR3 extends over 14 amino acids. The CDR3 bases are TGTGCCAGCAGACTAGCGGGAGGGCCGTACGAGCAGTACTTC. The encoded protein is CASRLAGGPYEQYF.

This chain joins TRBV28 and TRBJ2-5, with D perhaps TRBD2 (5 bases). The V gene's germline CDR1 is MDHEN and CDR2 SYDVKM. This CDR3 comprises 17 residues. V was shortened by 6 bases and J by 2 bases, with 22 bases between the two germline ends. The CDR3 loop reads CASSKDPGGGRQETQYF. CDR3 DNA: TGTGCCAGCAGCAAAGACCCGGGTGGAGGCCGTCAAGAGACCCAGTACTTC.

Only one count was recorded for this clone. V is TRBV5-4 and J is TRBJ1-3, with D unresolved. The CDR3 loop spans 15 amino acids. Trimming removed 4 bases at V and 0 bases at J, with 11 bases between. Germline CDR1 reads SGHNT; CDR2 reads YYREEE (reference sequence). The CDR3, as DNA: TGTGCCAGCAGCCCAGGCCCCTTCTCTGGAAACACCATATATTTT. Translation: CASSPGPFSGNTIYF.

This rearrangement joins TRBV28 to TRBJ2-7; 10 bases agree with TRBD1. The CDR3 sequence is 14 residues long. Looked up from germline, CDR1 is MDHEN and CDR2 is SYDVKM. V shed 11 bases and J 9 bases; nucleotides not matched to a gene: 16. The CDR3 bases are TGTGCCTCTCTCGACAGGGGGCCGGGGCGGGCGCAGTACTTC. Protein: CASLDRGPGRAQYF. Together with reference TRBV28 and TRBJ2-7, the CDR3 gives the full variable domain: DVKVTQSSRYLVKRTGEKVFLECVQDMDHENMFWYRQDPGLGLRLIYFSYDVKMKEKGDIPEGYSVSREKKERFSLILESASTNQTSMYLCASLDRGPGRAQYFGPGTRLTVT.

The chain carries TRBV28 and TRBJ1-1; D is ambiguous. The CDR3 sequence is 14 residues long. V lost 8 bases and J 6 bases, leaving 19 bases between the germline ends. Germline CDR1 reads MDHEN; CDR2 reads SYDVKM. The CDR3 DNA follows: TGTGCCAGCCGTTCGGCGGGGATGCACGCTGAAGCTTTCTTT. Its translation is CASRSAGMHAEAFF.

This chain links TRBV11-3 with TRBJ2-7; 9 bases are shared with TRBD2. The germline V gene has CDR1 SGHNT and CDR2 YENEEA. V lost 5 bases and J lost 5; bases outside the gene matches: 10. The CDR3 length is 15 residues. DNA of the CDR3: TGTGCCAGCAGCCAAACCGGGACTAGCAGCCACGAGCAGTACTTC. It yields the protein CASSQTGTSSHEQYF.

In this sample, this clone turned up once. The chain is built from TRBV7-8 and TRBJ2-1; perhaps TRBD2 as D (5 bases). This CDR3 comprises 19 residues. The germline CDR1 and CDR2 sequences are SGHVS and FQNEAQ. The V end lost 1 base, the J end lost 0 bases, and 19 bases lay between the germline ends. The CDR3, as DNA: TGTGCCAGCAGCTTAGATCTGGTACAGCTGCTAGCCTCCTACAATGAGCAGTTCTTC. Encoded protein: CASSLDLVQLLASYNEQFF.